This T cell receptor beta chain came from a study of T cell responses to AZD1222 COVID-19 vaccine. Here immunoSEQ multiplex PCR was the method, and the copy in TCRdb shows in-frame clones only, minus some. Of around 140,000 clones in the sample, roughly 92% were seen once. Germline CDR1 and CDR2: SGHNT and YYREEE (reference sequence). The V segment lost 4 bases and the J segment 7 bases; nucleotides outside the gene matches: 4. The CDR3 spans 13 residues. This sequence was found in an adult in good health. The starting material was peripheral blood, obtained on day 0 of AZD1222 vaccination. The chain links TRBV5-4 to TRBJ1-2, with TRBD1 matching 10 bases. CDR3 residues: CASSPGTGAGYTF. Here the CDR3 DNA reads TGTGCCAGCAGCCCCGGGACAGGGGCTGGCTACACCTTC.